A single sample gave rise to the 13 T cell receptor beta chains below, sequenced in a study of blood T cell repertoires in COVID-19. Data came from immunoSEQ multiplex PCR; TCRdb stores just in-frame clones and leaves some out. The sample contains a few hundred thousand clones, roughly 84% of which appear only once. The sample consisted of peripheral blood. These receptor sequences come from a woman aged 40 to 49 who had recovered from COVID-19.

The rearrangement uses TRBV7-9 and TRBJ1-4; D is unclear. The CDR3 is 15 residues long. The germline V gene encodes CDR1 SEHNR and CDR2 FQNEAQ (reference sequence). Between the trimmed V and J ends, which lost 1 base and 1 base, there was a span of 7 bases. CDR3 loop: CASSLGSGTNEKLFF. In nucleotides, the CDR3 is TGTGCCAGCAGCTTAGGGTCCGGAACTAATGAAAAACTGTTTTTT.

The chain links TRBV3-1 (or the pseudogene TRBV3-2) to TRBJ1-6; D is possibly TRBD1 (5 bases). The V and J ends lost 4 bases and 8 bases respectively, with 6 bases between them. The CDR3 is 12 residues long. From germline, CDR1 is LGHDT and CDR2 YNNKEL (reference sequence). CDR3 nucleotides: TGTGCCAGCAGCCGCAGGGATTCACCCCTCCACTTT. As protein: CASSRRDSPLHF.

This clone was picked up a small number of times. Within the sample, other DNA sequences also encode this same CDR3. The gene calls are TRBV2 and TRBJ2-7; TRBD2 is a possible D gene (5 bases). CDR1 is SNHLY, CDR2 FYNNEI, per germline. V dropped 4 bases and J dropped 3 bases, with 7 bases sitting between them. The CDR3 totals 12 residues. The CDR3 sequence: CASSVEGYEQYF. The CDR3 DNA reads TGTGCCAGCAGTGTAGAGGGCTACGAGCAGTACTTC.

The chain employs TRBV24-1 and TRBJ1-1; maybe TRBD1 (5 bases). V gave up 3 bases and J gave up 6 bases, with 10 bases separating them. The length of the CDR3 is 13 residues. Per germline, CDR1 KGHDR and CDR2 SFDVKD. The DNA of the CDR3 is TGTGCCACCAGTGATCAGGGTGGGGCTGAAGCTTTCTTT. Translated, it gives CATSDQGGAEAFF.

This chain joins TRBV2 and TRBJ2-6, with 7 nucleotides matching TRBD1. Germline CDR1 is SNHLY and CDR2 is FYNNEI. CDR3 length: 19 amino acids. The trim removed 5 bases at V and 1 base at J, leaving 14 bases unmatched. CDR3 sequence: CASSRTTGMNFSGANVLTF. CDR3 bases: TGTGCCAGCAGTCGTACGACAGGGATGAACTTTTCTGGGGCCAACGTCCTGACTTTC.

The chain couples TRBV27 to TRBJ1-5; 12 bases map to TRBD1. The CDR3 length is 15 residues. Germline CDR1 and CDR2: MNHEY and SMNVEV (reference sequence). Germline trimming cut 6 bases from V and 6 bases from J; bases unmatched to any gene: 6. DNA for the CDR3: TGTGCCAGCAGCCTCGGGACAGGGGGCGGTCAGCCCCAGCATTTT. Its protein product is CASSLGTGGGQPQHF.

In DNA, the CDR3 is TGCAGCGTTAGGGGGGGCCGGAAAAGCACAGATACGCAGTATTTT. This gives the protein CSVRGGRKSTDTQYF. The gene calls are TRBV29-1 and TRBJ2-3; D possibly corresponds to TRBD2 (7 bases). Trimming removed 5 bases from V and 0 bases from J, with 15 bases in between. The CDR3 spans 15 residues. CDR1 and CDR2 from the germline V gene are SQVTM and ANQGSEA.

The CDR3 DNA reads as TGTGCCAGCAGCCAAGTGGCTAGCGGGGGGACCGCACAAGAGACCCAGTACTTC. This translates into CASSQVASGGTAQETQYF. The chain employs TRBV3-1 (or the pseudogene TRBV3-2) and TRBJ2-5, with 11 bases that match TRBD2. V trimming: 1 base; J trimming: 2 bases; junction bases outside the gene matches: 9. The CDR3 is 18 amino acids. Germline V gene lookup returns CDR1 LGHDT and CDR2 YNNKEL (reference sequence).

This rearrangement joins TRBV2 to TRBJ1-1, with D possibly being TRBD1 (6 bases). The germline V gene has CDR1 SNHLY and CDR2 FYNNEI. V gave up 5 bases and J gave up 7 bases, with 20 bases separating them. The CDR3 covers 15 residues. Here the CDR3 reads CASSSHPTGYGEAFF. Here the CDR3 DNA reads TGTGCCAGCAGTTCCCATCCAACAGGGTACGGTGAAGCTTTCTTT.

J is TRBJ1-2 and V is TRBV30; D perhaps matches TRBD1 (5 bases). Trimming left V 3 bases short and J 3 bases short, with 11 bases between. Germline V CDR1 and CDR2: GTSNPN, SVGIG (reference sequence). This CDR3 comprises 13 residues. CDR3 loop: CAWRTDTYYGYTF. DNA of the CDR3: TGTGCCTGGAGGACAGACACATACTATGGCTACACCTTC.

The chain recombines TRBV5-4 with TRBJ2-3; TRBD2 is a possible D gene (6 bases). Trimming cost V 5 bases and J 2 bases, with 18 bases left between them. This CDR3 is built from 16 residues. Germline V gene lookup returns CDR1 SGHNT and CDR2 YYREEE (reference sequence). The CDR3 reads CASSAQREVITDTQYF. CDR3 nucleotides: TGTGCCAGCAGTGCCCAGAGGGAGGTTATCACAGATACGCAGTATTTT.

The rearrangement joins TRBV5-1 to TRBJ1-4, with D possibly matching TRBD1 (5 bases). Germline CDR1 SGHRS, CDR2 YFSETQ. The CDR3 is made up of 16 amino acids. V was trimmed by 4 bases and J by 5 bases, leaving 18 bases between them. The CDR3 loop reads CASSQLGGVGNEKLFF. The CDR3 DNA sequence: TGCGCCAGCAGCCAGCTAGGAGGGGTCGGCAATGAAAAACTGTTTTTT. Complete variable domain (other parts from reference TRBV5-1 and TRBJ1-4): KAGVTQTPRYLIKTRGQQVTLSCSPISGHRSVSWYQQTPGQGLQFLFEYFSETQRNKGNFPGRFSGRQFSNSRSEMNVSTLELGDSALYLCASSQLGGVGNEKLFFGSGTQLSVL.

The genes are TRBV20-1 and TRBJ1-3; 10 nucleotides align to TRBD1. The V segment lost 6 bases and the J segment 4 bases; nucleotides outside the gene matches: 6. Germline V gene sequence: CDR1 DFQATT, CDR2 SNEGSKA (reference sequence). This CDR3 has 14 amino acids. CDR3 nucleotide sequence: TGCAGTGCGAGTCGACAGGGGGCGGGAAACACCATATATTTT. Residues: CSASRQGAGNTIYF.